A selection of T cell receptor beta chains follows, all from one sample in a study of Graves' ophthalmopathy and Graves' hyperthyroidism. MiXCR, applied by TCRdb to the multiplex PCR reads, yields one record per CDR3 protein. The sample carries around 340,000 distinct CDR3 sequences, around a sixth recorded once. The sample comprised peripheral blood. The receptor set was obtained from an adult man with Graves' ophthalmopathy. Each CDR3 is given with its conserved first and last residue. The order of the fields is V gene, D gene, J gene, clone size, CDR3 protein, CDR3 DNA. D genes are given only for firm matches. A clone size is listed for some rows: how often the clone was seen (once, few, many), or a class if it is expanded.

V: TRBV20-1; D: -; J: TRBJ1-5; size: many; CDR3: CSAGGRGNQPQHF; DNA: TGCAGTGCTGGGGGGAGAGGCAATCAGCCCCAGCATTTT
V: TRBV20-1; D: TRBD2; J: TRBJ2-7; size: few; CDR3: CSARDILAGGPDYEQYF; DNA: TGCAGTGCTAGAGATATCCTAGCGGGGGGGCCTGACTACGAGCAGTACTTC
V: TRBV5-1; D: TRBD1; J: TRBJ2-7; size: many; CDR3: CASTETGGHEQYF; DNA: TGCGCCAGCACAGAGACAGGGGGCCACGAGCAGTACTTC
V: TRBV11-1; D: -; J: TRBJ2-2; size: many; CDR3: CASSSDFRDSGTGELFF; DNA: TGTGCCAGCAGCTCAGATTTCCGGGACTCTGGCACCGGGGAGCTGTTTTTT
V: TRBV5-1; D: -; J: TRBJ2-2; size: -; CDR3: CASSDQFLQPGELFF; DNA: TGCGCCAGCAGCGACCAATTCTTACAGCCCGGGGAGCTGTTTTTT
V: TRBV12-3/TRBV12-4; D: -; J: TRBJ1-5; size: many; CDR3: CASSLRGRNQPQHF; DNA: TGTGCCAGCAGTTTAAGGGGCCGCAATCAGCCCCAGCATTTT
V: TRBV6-2/TRBV6-3; D: -; J: TRBJ2-7; size: -; CDR3: CASSELWGSHEQYF; DNA: TGTGCCAGCAGTGAGCTTTGGGGGTCCCACGAGCAGTACTTC
V: TRBV4-3; D: -; J: TRBJ2-5; size: many; CDR3: CASSPGGATQYF; DNA: TGCGCCAGCAGCCCTGGGGGGGCGACCCAGTACTTC
V: TRBV12-3/TRBV12-4; D: -; J: TRBJ2-7; size: many; CDR3: CASSPDIYEQYF; DNA: TGTGCCAGCAGCCCAGACATTTACGAGCAGTACTTC
V: TRBV6-1; D: -; J: TRBJ1-1; size: -; CDR3: CASKRSGEGEAFF; DNA: TGTGCCAGCAAACGCAGCGGGGAGGGTGAAGCTTTCTTT
V: TRBV28; D: -; J: TRBJ2-5; size: many; CDR3: CASSLSRAEETQYF; DNA: TGTGCCAGCAGTTTAAGTAGAGCAGAAGAGACCCAGTACTTC
V: TRBV30; D: -; J: TRBJ1-6; size: many; CDR3: CAWSPQRDSPLHF; DNA: TGTGCCTGGAGTCCACAGCGGGATTCACCCCTCCACTTT
V: TRBV7-3; D: -; J: TRBJ1-2; size: -; CDR3: CASSLMSDYGYTF; DNA: TGTGCCAGCAGCTTAATGTCGGACTATGGCTACACCTTC
V: TRBV18; D: -; J: TRBJ2-7; size: -; CDR3: CASTPRDTPTYEQYF; DNA: TGTGCCAGCACTCCGCGGGACACGCCAACCTACGAGCAGTACTTC
V: TRBV28; D: -; J: TRBJ1-1; size: many; CDR3: CASGVGDEGEAFF; DNA: TGTGCCAGCGGCGTCGGGGATGAGGGTGAAGCTTTCTTT
V: TRBV20-1; D: TRBD1; J: TRBJ1-1; size: many; CDR3: CSVIPPTGANTEAFF; DNA: TGCAGTGTTATCCCTCCGACAGGGGCAAACACTGAAGCTTTCTTT
V: TRBV28; D: -; J: TRBJ2-7; size: -; CDR3: CASSLSGLLEQYF; DNA: TGTGCCAGCAGTTTATCGGGACTTCTGGAGCAGTACTTC
V: TRBV6-5; D: -; J: TRBJ2-7; size: many; CDR3: CASSYLQGEQYF; DNA: TGTGCCAGCAGTTACTTACAGGGCGAGCAGTACTTC
V: TRBV6-1; D: TRBD1; J: TRBJ2-7; size: -; CDR3: CASRSTHRGSYEQYF; DNA: TGTGCCAGCAGATCGACCCACAGGGGATCCTACGAGCAGTACTTC
V: TRBV7-2; D: TRBD1; J: TRBJ1-6; size: many; CDR3: CASSLGQVYNSPLHF; DNA: TGTGCCAGCAGCCTCGGACAGGTTTATAATTCACCCCTCCACTTT
V: TRBV30; D: TRBD1; J: TRBJ2-5; size: many; CDR3: CAWNDRAVQETQYF; DNA: TGTGCCTGGAACGACAGGGCCGTCCAAGAGACCCAGTACTTC
V: TRBV7-8; D: -; J: TRBJ2-5; size: many; CDR3: CASSLLFRDRTQETQYF; DNA: TGTGCCAGCAGCTTACTTTTTCGCGACAGAACTCAAGAGACCCAGTACTTC
V: TRBV6-5; D: -; J: TRBJ1-1; size: many; CDR3: CASFRTRGTEAFF; DNA: TGTGCCAGCTTTAGAACGAGGGGCACTGAAGCTTTCTTT
V: TRBV6-1; D: -; J: TRBJ2-5; size: many; CDR3: CASSERGNQETQYF; DNA: TGTGCCAGCAGTGAACGAGGTAACCAAGAGACCCAGTACTTC
V: TRBV6-5; D: -; J: TRBJ2-5; size: many; CDR3: CASSYRRDQETQYF; DNA: TGTGCCAGCAGTTACCGAAGGGACCAAGAGACCCAGTACTTC
V: TRBV5-1; D: -; J: TRBJ1-1; size: many; CDR3: CASSLALDTEAFF; DNA: TGCGCCAGCAGCTTGGCCCTCGACACTGAAGCTTTCTTT
V: TRBV12-3/TRBV12-4; D: -; J: TRBJ2-5; size: many; CDR3: CASSWTVQETQYF; DNA: TGTGCCAGCAGCTGGACAGTCCAAGAGACCCAGTACTTC
V: TRBV12-3/TRBV12-4; D: TRBD1; J: TRBJ1-2; size: many; CDR3: CASSGTGNYGYTF; DNA: TGTGCCAGCAGTGGGACAGGGAACTATGGCTACACCTTC
V: TRBV5-5; D: TRBD1; J: TRBJ1-2; size: many; CDR3: CASSSTGVYGYTF; DNA: TGTGCCAGCAGCTCGACAGGGGTTTATGGCTACACCTTC
V: TRBV29-1; D: TRBD1; J: TRBJ2-5; size: many; CDR3: CSVGRTGRIETQYF; DNA: TGCAGCGTTGGTCGGACAGGGCGGATCGAGACCCAGTACTTC
V: TRBV11-1; D: -; J: TRBJ1-2; size: many; CDR3: CASSLIVGGPNYGYTF; DNA: TGTGCCAGCAGCTTAATAGTGGGGGGCCCTAACTATGGCTACACCTTC
V: TRBV6-1; D: -; J: TRBJ1-6; size: many; CDR3: CASSEQRGGSPLHF; DNA: TGTGCCAGCAGTGAACAGCGGGGTGGTTCACCCCTCCACTTT
V: TRBV28; D: -; J: TRBJ1-5; size: many; CDR3: CASSSREGSQPQHF; DNA: TGTGCCAGCAGTTCACGGGAGGGAAGTCAGCCCCAGCATTTT
V: TRBV6-1; D: TRBD1; J: TRBJ1-2; size: many; CDR3: CASSEGGQGAMGYTF; DNA: TGTGCCAGCAGCGAGGGGGGACAGGGGGCGATGGGCTACACCTTC
V: TRBV29-1; D: TRBD1; J: TRBJ1-1; size: many; CDR3: CSVGQGSNTEAFF; DNA: TGCAGCGTTGGACAGGGGTCGAACACTGAAGCTTTCTTT
V: TRBV20-1; D: TRBD2; J: TRBJ2-7; size: many; CDR3: CSAAGTNSYEQYF; DNA: TGCAGTGCTGCCGGGACTAACTCCTACGAGCAGTACTTC
V: TRBV28; D: TRBD1; J: TRBJ2-2; size: -; CDR3: CASIFRVGTGVTGELFF; DNA: TGTGCCAGCATTTTTCGTGTCGGGACAGGGGTTACCGGGGAGCTGTTTTTT
V: TRBV6-1; D: -; J: TRBJ1-5; size: many; CDR3: CASSELGTTTKNSNQPQHF; DNA: TGTGCCAGCAGTGAGCTTGGGACAACAACGAAAAATAGCAATCAGCCCCAGCATTTT
V: TRBV30; D: -; J: TRBJ1-2; size: many; CDR3: CAWSIRGWLDGYTF; DNA: TGTGCCTGGAGTATAAGGGGGTGGTTGGATGGCTACACCTTC
V: TRBV6-1; D: -; J: TRBJ1-1; size: many; CDR3: CASSEGHRENTEAFF; DNA: TGTGCCAGCAGTGAAGGTCACAGAGAGAACACTGAAGCTTTCTTT
V: TRBV27; D: -; J: TRBJ2-2; size: many; CDR3: CASSLILSGELFF; DNA: TGTGCCAGCAGTTTAATACTCTCCGGGGAGCTGTTTTTT
V: TRBV6-1; D: -; J: TRBJ1-1; size: many; CDR3: CASSPNRGYPRAEAFF; DNA: TGTGCCAGCAGTCCGAACCGGGGTTACCCGCGGGCTGAAGCTTTCTTT
V: TRBV29-1; D: TRBD1; J: TRBJ2-5; size: many; CDR3: CSGRKAGQGRGETQYF; DNA: TGCAGCGGCCGGAAGGCGGGACAGGGAAGAGGAGAGACCCAGTACTTC
V: TRBV5-1; D: -; J: TRBJ2-7; size: many; CDR3: CASSLVGVGAAEQYF; DNA: TGCGCCAGCAGCTTGGTCGGGGTAGGGGCGGCCGAGCAGTACTTC
V: TRBV6-1; D: -; J: TRBJ2-7; size: many; CDR3: CASYSRDGSSYEQYF; DNA: TGTGCCAGTTACTCGAGGGACGGGAGCTCCTACGAGCAGTACTTC
V: TRBV11-1; D: -; J: TRBJ2-1; size: many; CDR3: CASSLEGPQPQQFF; DNA: TGTGCCAGCAGCTTAGAAGGCCCTCAACCACAGCAGTTCTTC